This section outlines one T cell receptor (beta chain) sequence together with its context. Antigen unknown. Other nucleotide sequences from this sample produce the same CDR3. TCRdb's copy holds only in-frame clones and misses some; the assay was immunoSEQ multiplex PCR. The top ten hold approximately 37% of the sample, which has about 22,000 clones, roughly 88% seen once. Autoimmune disease history or systemic immunosuppression excluded patients. The source of the sample is a study of OX40 agonist ivuxolimab in advanced cancers. Study findings and constraints: Expanded clones were, on average, more numerous in CD8+ T cells than in CD4+. The investigators did not determine what antigen specificity the expanded peripheral T cells had.

CDR3 size: 13 residues. CDR1 and CDR2 from the germline V gene are SGHVS and FNYEAQ. The V end was cut by 4 bases, the J end by 3 bases, with 10 bases between. Specimen: CD4+ or CD8+ T cells sorted from blood, collected in a trial of the OX40 agonist ivuxolimab. The rearrangement joins TRBV7-6 to TRBJ2-7; D may correspond to TRBD1 or TRBD2 (5 bases each). The receptor's source is an adult with an advanced solid tumor such as melanoma, head and neck, liver or kidney cancer. CDR3 coding DNA: TGTGCCAGCAGCTCGGGACCGAACTACGAGCAGTACTTC. It is translated as CASSSGPNYEQYF. The variable domain in full, with the rest retrieved from reference TRBV7-6 and TRBJ2-7, is GAGVSQSPRYKVTKRGQDVALRCDPISGHVSLYWYRQALGQGPEFLTYFNYEAQQDKSGLPNDRFSAERPEGSISTLTIQRTEQRDSAMYRCASSSGPNYEQYFGPGTRLTVT.